This TCR beta chain derives from a study of blood T cell repertoires in COVID-19. Here immunoSEQ multiplex PCR was the method, and the copy in TCRdb shows in-frame clones only, minus some. The table has about 300,000 clones, roughly 91% seen once; the top ten hold roughly 5.1%. CDR1 and CDR2 from the germline V gene are LNHDA and SQIVND (reference sequence). Trimming left V 4 bases short and J 3 bases short, with 7 bases between. CDR3 length: 13 amino acids. Sequencing input: peripheral blood. V is TRBV19 and J is TRBJ1-5; D uncertain. The clonotype comes from a man aged 40-55 years with acute or convalescent COVID-19. The CDR3 DNA sequence: TGTGCCAGTAGTAAATGGCCCAATCAGCCCCAGCATTTT. Its protein product is CASSKWPNQPQHF.